The clone carrying this TCR beta chain was detected a few times. What it binds is not known. For the second PCR, which ran for roughly 7 to 11 cycles, a sample-barcoded 5' primer and a J-beta primer mix were used. TCRdb re-called the 5' RACE reads with MiXCR, one entry per CDR3 protein. Among nearly 800,000 distinct CDR3 sequences listed, about 25% were seen once. The data are from a study of blood T cells in healthy people across ages. Study-wide points: Higher naive T cell percentage went strongly together with higher TCR beta diversity.

Germline CDR1 reads SGHTA; CDR2 reads FQGNSA. V lost 6 bases, J lost 6 bases, and 9 bases lay in between. CDR3 size: 12 residues. These records were also assigned to another study, of T cells of mothers and their children.

The source of this sequence is a boy aged 5 to 17 in good health. Sequences were obtained from blood. The chain combines TRBV7-2 with TRBJ2-1; D is unresolved. The CDR3 loop reads CASSPRVNEQFF. The CDR3 DNA reads as TGTGCCAGCAGTCCTCGGGTCAATGAGCAGTTCTTC.